The 26 T cell receptor beta chains below come from one sample, sequenced in a study of T cells in Graves' hyperthyroidism and ophthalmopathy (dated by TCRdb to between 2019 and 2020). Library construction relied on multiplex PCR. The reads were generated on an Illumina HiSeq 2000. TCR beta CDR3 regions were amplified from RNA transcripts. For the first round of RT-PCR on the TCR CDR3, the HTBI primer set was used together with the Qiagen OneStep RT-PCR kit. TCRdb reworked the public reads: Q25 trimming with fastp, MiXCR clone assembly, productive beta chains retained. Here each entry gathers all rows of one CDR3 protein and keeps the most common genes and DNA. This sample comprises under 450,000 distinct CDR3 sequences, approximately 18% of them detected only once. The ten largest account for around a third of the sample. Material for sequencing was blood. Every receptor here comes from a woman aged 25 to 45 with Graves' hyperthyroidism that later progressed to Graves' ophthalmopathy.

This clonotype was observed at least ten times. This sequence joins TRBV7-9 and TRBJ1-2, with D possibly being TRBD1 (5 bases). CDR3 length: 13 amino acids. CDR1 is SEHNR and CDR2 is FQNEAQ in the germline V gene (reference sequence). V was shortened by 5 bases and J by 4 bases, with 11 bases between the two germline ends. CDR3: CASSPARVYGYTF. The DNA of the CDR3 is TGTGCCAGCAGCCCCGCCAGGGTCTATGGCTACACCTTC.

This clonotype was seen at least ten times. The genes are TRBV11-2 and TRBJ2-5, with 7 bases lining up with TRBD1. Germline V CDR1 and CDR2: SGHAT, FQNNGV. Germline trimming cut 0 bases from V and 5 bases from J; bases unmatched to any gene: 3. This CDR3 spans 14 amino acids. The CDR3 sequence: CASSLEGGDETQYF. CDR3 DNA sequence: TGTGCCAGCAGCTTAGAAGGGGGCGATGAGACCCAGTACTTC.

This clonotype was picked up many times. This chain joins TRBV7-2 and TRBJ1-2, with D possibly being TRBD1 (5 bases). CDR3 length: 14 amino acids. With 3 bases removed from V and 1 base from J, the gap between germline ends came to 9 bases. CDR1 is SGHTA and CDR2 is FQGNSA in the germline V gene. The CDR3 sequence: CASSFDSINYGYTF. The DNA for the CDR3 is TGTGCCAGCAGCTTCGACAGCATTAACTATGGCTACACCTTC. Complete variable domain (other parts from reference TRBV7-2 and TRBJ1-2): GAGVSQSPSNKVTEKGKDVELRCDPISGHTALYWYRQSLGQGLEFLIYFQGNSAPDKSGLPSDRFSAERTGGSVSTLTIQRTQQEDSAVYLCASSFDSINYGYTFGSGTRLTVV.

At least ten counts were recorded for this clonotype. The chain uses TRBV7-9 and TRBJ2-7; maybe TRBD1 (7 bases). This CDR3 is built from 17 residues. V dropped 5 bases and J dropped 3 bases, with 23 bases sitting between them. Germline V gene data show CDR1 as SEHNR and CDR2 as FQNEAQ (reference sequence). DNA of the CDR3: TGTGCCAGCAGCCCAACTGAGGCGGGACAGCACCTCTACGAGCAGTACTTC. It encodes CASSPTEAGQHLYEQYF.

This clonotype occurred many times. CDR3 bases: TGTGCCAGCAGTTCTCACTTGGACAGAGACACAGATACGCAGTATTTT. Protein: CASSSHLDRDTDTQYF. V and J are TRBV27 and TRBJ2-3; a possible D gene is TRBD1 (6 bases). Germline V gene data show CDR1 as MNHEY and CDR2 as SMNVEV (reference sequence). CDR3 length equals 16 residues. Trimming stripped 4 bases from V and 2 bases from J, with 16 bases between.

The chain employs TRBV5-6 and TRBJ2-7, with D perhaps TRBD1 (6 bases). The germline gives CDR1 SGHDT, CDR2 YYEEEE. There are 17 residues in the CDR3. The V and J ends lost 4 bases and 3 bases respectively, with 23 bases between them. The CDR3, as DNA: TGTGCCAGCAGCCTAGGCCGAGGGGGATGGATAGGCTACGAGCAGTACTTC. It codes for CASSLGRGGWIGYEQYF.

This clonotype appeared a single time. It may be a read error: a sequence one base away is much more abundant. The chain has TRBV20-1 and TRBJ2-7, with TRBD2 matching 11 bases. Germline lookup yields CDR1 DFQATT and CDR2 SNEGSKA (reference sequence). The CDR3 consists of 13 residues. The CDR3 here is CSVIAGGRDERYF. The CDR3 region has the DNA TGCAGTGTGATAGCGGGAGGGAGGGACGAGCGGTACTTC.

This clonotype was recorded at least ten times. The chain recombines TRBV25-1 with TRBJ2-5, with D perhaps matching TRBD1 (5 bases). CDR3 size: 12 residues. Germline-derived CDR1 and CDR2 are MGHDK and SYGVNS. Trimming cost V 4 bases and J 8 bases, with 11 bases left between them. CDR3 protein: CASSGGLETQYF. The CDR3 nucleotides read TGTGCCAGCAGTGGGGGCCTGGAAACCCAGTACTTC.

The rearrangement links TRBV6-1 to TRBJ2-1; 13 positions agree with TRBD2. The CDR3 extends over 15 amino acids. The V and J ends lost 5 bases and 9 bases, in that order; junction bases with no gene match: 7. Germline CDR1 is MNHNS and CDR2 is SASEGT. The CDR3 loop is CASSPQLAGGGEQFF. CDR3 in DNA: TGTGCCAGCAGTCCCCAACTAGCGGGAGGGGGTGAGCAGTTCTTC.

This clonotype was detected ten times or more. V and J are TRBV28 and TRBJ2-1, with 9 bases that match TRBD1. Trimming at V came to 8 bases and at J to 6 bases, leaving 14 bases not matched to a gene. Germline lookup yields CDR1 MDHEN and CDR2 SYDVKM. The CDR3 loop spans 16 amino acids. Here the CDR3 reads CASGEGSGQGPNEQFF. The CDR3 DNA is TGTGCCAGCGGGGAGGGATCGGGACAGGGCCCCAATGAGCAGTTCTTC.

At least ten counts were recorded for this clonotype. The rearrangement joins TRBV18 to TRBJ2-4, with D possibly TRBD1 on 6 matching bases. The germline V and J ends were trimmed by 0 bases and 8 bases, with 14 bases remaining between them. CDR3 length: 15 residues. Germline loops: CDR1 KGHSH, CDR2 LQKENI. The DNA for the CDR3 is TGTGCCAGCTCACCACCGGGAGCAGGGGTTGACATTCAGTACTTC. Amino acid sequence: CASSPPGAGVDIQYF.

The rearrangement joins TRBV15 to TRBJ2-5; 8 nucleotides line up with TRBD2. This CDR3 spans 15 amino acids. Germline assignment: CDR1 LNHNV and CDR2 YYDKDF (reference sequence). V dropped 0 bases and J dropped 4; count of bases not matched to a gene: 4. The DNA for the CDR3 is TGTGCCACCAGCAGAGATAAGGCGGGAGGAGAGACCCAGTACTTC. Protein: CATSRDKAGGETQYF.

The table lists this clonotype with a count of one. This may come from a read error, since a much larger clone is one base off. This CDR3 fails to terminate in the conserved phenylalanine or tryptophan, so it likely reflects a read error. The chain uses TRBV6-1 and TRBJ1-6; no firm D call. Trimming took 6 bases from V and 7 from J, leaving 13 bases between them. CDR1 and CDR2 (germline): MNHNS, SASEGT. The CDR3 loop spans 14 amino acids. This CDR3 is CASRLRGGNSPLHS. CDR3 in DNA: TGTGCCAGCAGGCTCCGGGGAGGGAATTCACCCCTCCACTCT.

This clonotype has ten or more counts. The chain combines TRBV6-1 with TRBJ2-2; D is unresolved. The CDR3 totals 15 residues. CDR1 is MNHNS and CDR2 is SASEGT in the germline V gene. Trimming took 5 bases from V and 7 from J, leaving 17 bases between them. The CDR3 nucleotides read TGTGCCAGCAGTCATCGACGGAGTCAAGACGGGGAGCTGTTTTTT. This sequence encodes CASSHRRSQDGELFF.

This sequence joins TRBV7-9 and TRBJ1-2; possibly TRBD1 for D (5 bases). The CDR3 runs 16 residues. CDR1 is SEHNR and CDR2 is FQNEAQ in the germline V gene (reference sequence). Trimming pared 4 bases from V and 2 bases from J, leaving 17 bases between. CDR3 in DNA: TGTGCCAGCAGCTCTGAAACGGGACGGTTGAACTATGGCTACACCTTC. Its protein product is CASSSETGRLNYGYTF.

This clonotype was detected many times. The genes are TRBV27 and TRBJ1-2, with D perhaps TRBD1 (5 bases). CDR1 is MNHEY and CDR2 is SMNVEV in the germline V gene (reference sequence). V was shortened by 5 bases and J by 2 bases, with 18 bases between the two germline ends. The CDR3 contains 16 residues. In DNA form, the CDR3 reads TGTGCCAGCAGTCCTAACGTCAAACGGGACAACTATGGCTACACCTTC. This sequence encodes CASSPNVKRDNYGYTF.

This clonotype appeared many times. This chain connects TRBV4-1 to TRBJ1-1; 8 nucleotides align to TRBD1. The germline V gene encodes CDR1 MGHRA and CDR2 YSYEKL. V lost 4 bases, J lost 5 bases, and 12 bases stayed unmatched. The CDR3 totals 16 residues. CDR3 sequence (DNA): TGCGCCAGCAGCCCAGAGCCAGGGGGCGCAAGAACTGAAGCTTTCTTT. Translation gives CASSPEPGGARTEAFF.

V gene TRBV2 combines with J gene TRBJ2-7, with D perhaps TRBD2 (5 bases). Germline assignment: CDR1 SNHLY and CDR2 FYNNEI. The V end lost 7 bases, the J end lost 0 bases, and 13 bases lay between the germline ends. This CDR3 is 14 amino acids long. CDR3 loop: CASKMAGNSYEQYF. In DNA form, the CDR3 reads TGTGCCAGCAAAATGGCGGGCAACTCCTACGAGCAGTACTTC.

V and J are TRBV19 and TRBJ2-7, with a possible D match to TRBD1 (6 bases). The germline CDR1 and CDR2 sequences are LNHDA and SQIVND (reference sequence). This CDR3 has 16 residues. The V and J ends lost 5 bases and 1 base respectively, with 18 bases between them. The CDR3 region is CASSSRTGKPSYEQYF. The CDR3 DNA follows: TGTGCCAGTAGTTCTCGAACAGGGAAACCATCCTACGAGCAGTACTTC.

This chain joins TRBV4-1 and TRBJ2-3, with D hard to call. The CDR3 has 13 amino acids. The V gene's germline CDR1 is MGHRA and CDR2 YSYEKL. V gave up 1 base and J gave up 4 bases, with 6 bases separating them. This chain's CDR3 is CASSQGNPDTQYF. The CDR3 coding sequence is TGCGCCAGCAGCCAAGGAAACCCAGATACGCAGTATTTT.

The chain employs TRBV7-9 and TRBJ2-7; 14 nucleotides line up with TRBD2. Germline V gene data show CDR1 as SEHNR and CDR2 as FQNEAQ (reference sequence). V trimming: 4 bases; J trimming: 5 bases; junction bases outside the gene matches: 1. This CDR3 region has 14 residues. This CDR3 reads CASSWGLAGDEQYF. CDR3 coding DNA: TGTGCCAGCAGCTGGGGACTAGCGGGGGACGAGCAGTACTTC.

This chain joins TRBV27 and TRBJ2-1; possible D gene TRBD1, 5 bases. The germline CDR1 and CDR2 sequences are MNHEY and SMNVEV (reference sequence). Between the trimmed V and J ends, which lost 4 bases and 8 bases, there was a span of 15 bases. The CDR3 totals 14 residues. The CDR3 sequence is CASSSQGAVDEQFF. In DNA, the CDR3 is TGTGCCAGCAGTTCCCAGGGTGCAGTAGATGAGCAGTTCTTC.

This clonotype was recorded at least ten times. The CDR3 loop reads CASSLGSGQGSTQYF. CDR3 DNA: TGTGCCAGCTCACTAGGCTCTGGACAGGGAAGCACGCAGTATTTT. This chain uses TRBV18 with TRBJ2-3, with 8 bases fitting TRBD1. The CDR3 has 15 residues. The V gene's germline CDR1 is KGHSH and CDR2 LQKENI. The V segment lost 4 bases and the J segment 9 bases; nucleotides outside the gene matches: 12.

The gene calls are TRBV28 and TRBJ1-5; 8 bases line up with TRBD1. The CDR3 is made up of 14 amino acids. The trim removed 5 bases at V and 5 bases at J, leaving 5 bases unmatched. In germline, CDR1 is MDHEN, CDR2 SYDVKM. As DNA, the CDR3 is TGTGCCAGCAGTGATGGACAGGGACATCAGCCCCAGCATTTT. Translating gives CASSDGQGHQPQHF.

In its sample, this clonotype was seen many times. The gene calls are TRBV18 and TRBJ1-6, with 10 bases identical to TRBD1. The CDR3 length is 16 residues. J gave up 9 bases and V 5 bases, and 10 bases lay outside the gene matches. The V gene's germline CDR1 is KGHSH and CDR2 LQKENI. CDR3 amino acids: CASSKRQGASISPLHF. CDR3 nucleotides: TGTGCCAGCTCAAAACGACAGGGGGCCTCTATTTCACCCCTCCACTTT.

Ten or more counts support this clonotype. The gene calls are TRBV12-3 or TRBV12-4 and TRBJ2-7; 11 nucleotides align to TRBD1. The J segment lost 2 bases and the V segment lost 5 bases, leaving 5 bases of the junction unmatched. The CDR3 is 15 amino acids. CDR3 residues: CASSPGTGGAYEQYF. The CDR3 bases are TGTGCCAGCAGTCCAGGGACAGGGGGGGCCTACGAGCAGTACTTC.